Given below is one TCR beta chain in context. This entry belongs to a study of OX40 agonist ivuxolimab in advanced cancers. Study-level background: Partial responses were observed in three patients, of whom one had hepatocellular carcinoma and two had cutaneous melanoma.

This table comes from immunoSEQ multiplex PCR, and its TCRdb copy is limited to in-frame clones, with some not included. The table lists 77,000 or so clones, about 94% of them singletons. Peripheral blood came from all dose cohorts at three timepoints. Trimming removed 7 bases from V and 0 bases from J; junction bases left unmatched: 9. The CDR3 has 16 amino acids. The germline V gene has CDR1 MDHEN and CDR2 SYDVKM. V and J are TRBV28 and TRBJ2-4, with TRBD1 matching over 7 bases. The sequencing used CD4+ or CD8+ T cells sorted from blood, collected in a trial of the OX40 agonist ivuxolimab. This receptor was obtained from an adult with an advanced solid tumor such as melanoma, head and neck, liver or kidney cancer. This CDR3 is CASTTGTALAKNIQYF. CDR3 DNA: TGTGCCAGCACCACGGGGACAGCCCTAGCCAAAAACATTCAGTACTTC.